The source of this T cell receptor beta chain is a study of control samples from healthy donors and cancer patients. The assay was immunoSEQ multiplex PCR, and TCRdb's table has in-frame clones only and misses some. Of more than 15,000 clones in the sample, around 80% were seen once. The CDR3 is 14 amino acids. From germline, CDR1 is SQVTM and CDR2 ANQGSEA. V was clipped by 6 bases and J by 1 base, with 16 bases between them. This rearrangement joins TRBV29-1 to TRBJ2-7; the D gene is possibly TRBD2 (7 bases). The receptor was derived from an elderly man with head and neck cancer. Sequencing input: PBMCs. CDR3 region: CSVPRGGDSYEQYF. CDR3 DNA: TGCAGCGTACCAAGGGGGGGCGATTCCTACGAGCAGTACTTC.